A selection of T cell receptor beta chains follows, all from one sample in a study of tumor-infiltrating lymphocytes in glioblastoma multiforme. A single record per CDR3 protein comes from TCRdb applying MiXCR to the multiplex PCR reads. This sample has about 32,000 distinct CDR3 sequences, with roughly three fifths found just once. The sequencing input was brain tumor tissue. These receptor sequences come from a male donor with glioblastoma. The CDR3 runs from the conserved cysteine through the conserved F or W. Fields, in order: clone size, V gene, D gene, J gene, CDR3 length, CDR3 protein, CDR3 DNA. The D gene is left open where the match is weak. Some rows mark clone size as missing; the rest say once, few, many or name a class of expanded clone.

NA	TRBV29-1	TRBD2	TRBJ2-5	16	CIVGGLAGGGTEAQYF	TGCATCGTTGGGGGACTAGCGGGAGGAGGGACAGAGGCCCAGTACTTC
NA	TRBV28	NA	TRBJ1-5	15	CASSQDNPSNQPQHF	TGTGCCAGCAGTCAGGACAACCCTAGCAATCAGCCCCAGCATTTT
NA	TRBV5-1	NA	TRBJ1-1	13	CASSLDMNTEAFF	TGCGCCAGCAGCTTGGATATGAACACTGAGGCTTTCTTT
few	TRBV6-6	NA	TRBJ1-4	12	CASSPDGEKLFF	TGCGCCAGCAGTCCTGATGGGGAAAAACTGTTTTTT
many	TRBV5-1	TRBD1	TRBJ1-5	15	CASSQTTGGFQPQHF	TGCGCCAGCAGCCAAACAACAGGGGGCTTCCAGCCCCAGCATTTT
NA	TRBV2	NA	TRBJ2-7	13	CAIGELGNYEQYF	TGTGCCATCGGAGAGTTGGGGAACTACGAGCAGTACTTC
NA	TRBV11-2	NA	TRBJ1-2	13	CASSPGSGYGYTF	TGTGCCAGCAGCCCAGGGTCGGGATATGGCTACACCTTC
many	TRBV28	NA	TRBJ1-2	10	CASSRYGYTF	TGTGCCAGCAGCCGCTATGGCTACACCTTC
NA	TRBV6-2/TRBV6-3	NA	TRBJ2-2	13	CASSYSWSGELFF	TGTGCCAGTAGTTACTCTTGGTCCGGGGAGCTGTTTTTT
many	TRBV4-1	NA	TRBJ1-1	13	CASSQEEKGRAFF	TGCGCCAGCAGCCAAGAGGAGAAAGGGCGAGCTTTCTTT
many	TRBV29-1	NA	TRBJ1-5	13	CSVEVSRDQPQHF	TGCAGCGTTGAGGTCTCCAGGGATCAGCCCCAGCATTTT